The source of this TCR beta chain is a study of shared clonotypes between healthy human individuals (dated by TCRdb to about 2020). As for the study more broadly: The cohort included a few men and two women between 18 and 49 years of age. To estimate repertoire size and how much clonotypes are shared between individuals, the study performed deep sequencing of blood TCR repertoires from about five healthy adults. Leukapheresis yielded between about 0.94 and 8.9 billion PBMCs per donor. Libraries were prepared and TCR repertoires were sequenced by different laboratories using diverse techniques, in order to increase sequencing depth and limit assay-specific biases. Per donor, three plates each were used for CD4 naive and CD4 memory, two for CD8 naive, and one for CD8 memory. Points the paper makes about the study in general: Incomplete sequencing was indicated by rarefaction of sorted-subset datasets, despite the large sequencing depth. The small number of donors limited the genetic and exposure-history diversity represented. Across a handful of donors, 4.5% to 6.5% of naive CD4, roughly 3.5% of naive CD8, about 2.3% of memory CD4, and under 0.45% of memory CD8 clonotypes were shared. Estimated clonotype richness was generally larger for naive than for memory subsets. Pairwise subsampling led to the expectation that sequencing depth would affect the degree of clonotype sharing among donors. Only blood was sampled, and tissue TCR repertoires likely differ from those in blood. Compared with non-shared clonotypes, the clonotypes found in all four sorted-subset donors had higher generation probabilities.

About this clone: The antigen it binds to is not known. No base quality values were provided; no much bigger clone lies one nucleotide off.

Using the deep immunoSEQ assay, TCR CDR3 regions were amplified from genomic DNA by multiplex PCR. Genomic DNA extracted from each cell subset was distributed evenly over all wells of several immunoSEQ 96-well plates, and each plate served as one replicate. Each replicate PCR for sorted subsets received roughly 0.2 ug genomic DNA, equal to tens of thousands of T cell genomes. The purified libraries were quantified using a Qubit 3.0 fluorometer, sized with a Bioanalyzer 2100, and then quantified again using the KAPA Library Quantification kit. Each immunoSEQ 96-well plate was sequenced on its own single-read 150-cycle Illumina NextSeq 550 flow cell. The original pipeline was this. The immunoSEQ output contained only junctional sequences without quality scores, so filtering could not match that applied to full-length reads. Sequences were annotated with PyIR, a Python wrapper for IgBLAST v1.9, using IMGT germline references to assign V/J genes and CDR3. Any read was removed if the V/J assignment was weak (E-value above 1e-6), the CDR3 was missing, or the read contained stop codons, out-of-frame junctions, or ambiguous translated residues. V3J clonotypes were defined as sequences sharing the same inferred V gene, J gene, and CDR3 amino acid sequence. To compute the percentage overlap between repertoires, the number of shared unique clonotypes was divided by the size of the smaller repertoire. Repertoire richness was assessed with RTK rarefaction, the Chao1 estimator, and Recon v2.1 estimates of unobserved clonotypes. Generation probabilities were computed with OLGA for all TCRbeta clonotypes obtained by the gDNA method from a handful of donors. The source is immuneACCESS, and TCRdb retained only in-frame sequences with V and J called. Part of the clones is not carried over; for the studies checked, unresolved V genes explain less than half of this, and the remainder is unexplained. Clonal size and the V and J genes are those of that table, whereas D and trimming came from the DNA. The sample table records roughly 2.2 million clones; roughly 92% of these occur just once. The ten most abundant clones make up 0.37% of the sample.

The donors were healthy, HIV-negative adults who had no recently reported acute infections or vaccinations. Only Caucasian adults living in Nashville, Tennessee, USA were represented among the donors. CD4+ T cells were enriched through magnetic negative selection, after which naive cells were positively selected on CD45RA and the remaining negative fraction served as the memory subset. Blood was obtained by leukapheresis, after which PBMCs were separated by Ficoll-Histopaque density gradient centrifugation and cryopreserved in liquid nitrogen vapor phase. Analytical flow cytometry was used to check the purity and quantity of each magnetically sorted T cell population. Genomic DNA was isolated from each sorted fraction and quantified by UV absorbance on a Nanodrop 2000c. The sample comprised naive CD4+ T cells from PBMCs. The cell subset or site tag for this specimen amounts to: CD45RA+ positively selected. The clonotype comes from a man aged 18 to 29 in good health. Some clones in this sample may be carry-over from other donors' samples.

In nucleotides, the sequence is TGTGCCAGCAGTGATCAGGGGCGAGGTACTGAAGCTTTCTTT. It is translated as CASSDQGRGTEAFF. The rearranged chain carries TRBV2 and TRBJ1-1, and TRBD1 may be the D gene, going by 6 matching bases. The CDR3 numbers 14 residues from cysteine through phenylalanine. Solely the CDR3 DNA is kept, with 42 bases framed from the first base. In the germline V gene, CDR1 corresponds to SNHLY and CDR2 to FYNNEI. V lost 3 bases and J lost 5 bases; the stretch between them is 13 bases long.